This T cell receptor (beta chain) was recovered during a study of shared clonotypes between healthy human individuals. About the study: Each donor's CD8 memory used one plate, CD8 naive two, each CD4 subset three. Overall study results and limits: Clonotype sharing among the donors was expected to vary with sequencing depth.

Naive CD8 cells lacked CD45RO and underwent positive selection for CCR7, leaving out terminally differentiated effector memory CD45RA+ cells. Clones were sequenced by immunoSEQ multiplex PCR, and TCRdb holds only the in-frame ones, with some missing. The data contain 1.5 million to 2.5 million clones, over 85% of them singletons. A remark on this clone: Its specificity is not known.

CDR1 is MNHEY and CDR2 is SVGAGI in the germline V gene. V was trimmed by 8 bases and J by 1 base, leaving 11 bases between them. CDR3 length: 13 residues. This sequence joins TRBV6-5 and TRBJ1-1, with TRBD1 as a possible D gene (5 bases). Specimen: naive CD8+ T cells sorted from blood. This sequence was found in a man younger than 30 in good health. This CDR3 is CASWDGRNTEAFF. CDR3 DNA sequence: TGTGCCAGCTGGGACGGGAGGAACACTGAAGCTTTCTTT.